Listed below are T cell receptor beta chains from one sample, sequenced in a study of control samples from healthy donors and cancer patients. Method: immunoSEQ multiplex PCR; TCRdb's copy keeps in-frame clones and lacks some. This sample has about 150,000 clones, with over 90% found just once. Sequenced sample: blood. The receptor set was obtained from a man aged 50 to 60 in good health. Both conserved end residues are part of each CDR3. The D gene is left open where the match is weak. Size is omitted from some rows. Given values are once, few, many or a class for expanded clones.

v_call	d_call	clone_size	j_call	cdr3_nt	cdr3_aa
TRBV5-4	-	many	TRBJ2-7	TGTGCCAGCAGCTTGGTGGGTAGCGGAGGGACCTACGAGCAGTACTTC	CASSLVGSGGTYEQYF
TRBV29-1	-	-	TRBJ2-1	TGCAGCGTTGAAGTGCGGCAGGCTAGCGAGTACAATGAGCAGTTCTTC	CSVEVRQASEYNEQFF
TRBV28	-	-	TRBJ1-5	TGTGCCAGCATCCTCGACCGGGTTAATAGCAATCAGCCCCAGCATTTT	CASILDRVNSNQPQHF
TRBV15	TRBD2	once	TRBJ2-1	TGTGCCACCAGCTCACTTGGACTAGCGGGGTTCAATGAGCAGTTCTTC	CATSSLGLAGFNEQFF
TRBV11-2	TRBD1	-	TRBJ2-1	TGTGCCAGCAGCTTAGACGGGACAGGGGGCGATGAGCAGTTCTTC	CASSLDGTGGDEQFF
TRBV7-9	-	once	TRBJ1-4	TGTGCCAGCGCCGACTGGGTCCAGTTTAATGAAAAACTGTTTTTT	CASADWVQFNEKLFF
TRBV19	-	-	TRBJ2-5	TGTGCCAGTACTCCTTCGGTAGGCTCTTGGGAGACCCAGTACTTC	CASTPSVGSWETQYF
TRBV19	TRBD2	-	TRBJ2-2	TGTGCCAGCGGGACTAGCGGGAGCTGGGCCGGGGAGCTGTTTTTT	CASGTSGSWAGELFF
TRBV2	-	-	TRBJ1-5	TGTGCCAGCAGTCAGGGACGGTCCAATCAGCCCCAGCATTTT	CASSQGRSNQPQHF
TRBV3-1/TRBV3-2	-	-	TRBJ2-7	TGTGCCAGCAGCCAAGATCCGGGCTCCTACGAGCAGTACTTC	CASSQDPGSYEQYF
TRBV18	-	-	TRBJ1-4	TGTGCCAGCTCACCACGTCCAGGGAGTGAAAAACTGTTTTTT	CASSPRPGSEKLFF
TRBV18	TRBD1	-	TRBJ1-2	TGTGCCAGCTCACCAGGAGGGGGCAAGGAAGACTACACCTTC	CASSPGGGKEDYTF
TRBV3-1/TRBV3-2	TRBD2	-	TRBJ2-7	TGTGCCAGCAGCCATATTGGGACTAGCGACTACGAGCAGTACTTC	CASSHIGTSDYEQYF
TRBV18	-	-	TRBJ2-2	TGTGCCAGCTCACCTCTGGGTCAGAACACCGGGGAGCTGTTTTTT	CASSPLGQNTGELFF
TRBV2	-	-	TRBJ2-2	TGTGCCAGCAAGGAAGGCAGGTCCACCGGGGAGCTGTTTTTT	CASKEGRSTGELFF
TRBV14	-	once	TRBJ2-1	TGTGCCAGCAGCCAAGATCGGGGGTTCTCCTACAATGAGCAGTTCTTC	CASSQDRGFSYNEQFF
TRBV5-1	-	-	TRBJ2-5	TGCGCCAGCAGCTTGGTACCAGACAGCCAAGAGACCCAGTACTTC	CASSLVPDSQETQYF
TRBV3-1/TRBV3-2	TRBD2	-	TRBJ2-7	TGTGCCAGCAGCCAAGAACGAGCGGGATGGCATGGCCTGGAGCAGTACTTC	CASSQERAGWHGLEQYF
TRBV5-8	TRBD1	once	TRBJ2-2	TGTGCCAGCAGCAAGGGACAGGGGATGGCCGGGGAGCTGTTTTTT	CASSKGQGMAGELFF
TRBV29-1	TRBD2	-	TRBJ2-7	TGCAGGGTTGCGGGGGCGGGGGGGGAGCCTCCCTACGAGCAGTACTTC	CRVAGAGGEPPYEQYF
TRBV9	TRBD2	-	TRBJ2-3	TGTGCCAGCAGCGTCGGGGGGACAGATACGCAGTATTTT	CASSVGGTDTQYF
TRBV10-3	TRBD1	-	TRBJ1-2	TGTGCCATCAGTGAGTCGGGTTTGACAGGGTCTGGTGGCTACACCTTC	CAISESGLTGSGGYTF
TRBV5-1	TRBD2	-	TRBJ2-7	TGCGCCAGCAGCTTGACTCTAGCGGGCACCTACGAGCAGTACTTC	CASSLTLAGTYEQYF
TRBV19	-	-	TRBJ2-5	TGTGCCAGTAAACGGTCTCGGGACCGAGAGACCCAGTACTTC	CASKRSRDRETQYF
TRBV28	TRBD2	-	TRBJ2-1	TGTGCCAGCACCGGGGGGAGGGGTGGTGAGCAGTTCTTC	CASTGGRGGEQFF
TRBV5-8	TRBD1	-	TRBJ1-6	TGTGCCAGCAGCTTGCACGGGACAGGGTTTTCACCCCTCCACTTT	CASSLHGTGFSPLHF
TRBV7-9	-	-	TRBJ2-7	TGTGCCAGCAGCCTCTCGGCAGCCATCTCCTACGAGCAGTACTTC	CASSLSAAISYEQYF
TRBV28	TRBD2	-	TRBJ2-2	TGTGCCAGCAGTTTGGGCGGGAGCGGTGGCGGGGAGCTGTTTTTT	CASSLGGSGGGELFF